This T cell receptor (beta chain) was retrieved from a study of T-cell reconstitution after alpha-beta-depleted transplantation in children. Per the germline V gene, CDR1 is MGHRA and CDR2 is YSYEKL. Losses at the gene ends were 3 bases for V and 2 bases for J; bases not matched to a gene: 9. The length of the CDR3 is 17 residues. Unique molecular identifiers tagged the TCRbeta library. TCRdb reprocessed the PCR reads with MiXCR, giving one entry per CDR3 protein. This table holds around 580,000 distinct CDR3 sequences, roughly 27% found once. J is TRBJ1-5 and V is TRBV4-1, with 8 bases fitting TRBD1. The starting material was PBMCs, obtained before TCRalphabeta/CD19-depleted stem cell transplant. The TCR sequence derives from a boy less than two years old with Wiskott-Aldrich syndrome, due to receive a stem cell transplant. The CDR3 reads CASSHPKDRVGNQPQHF. The CDR3 nucleotides are TGCGCCAGCAGCCACCCGAAGGACAGGGTGGGCAATCAGCCCCAGCATTTT.